The source of this TCR beta chain is a study of blood T cell repertoires in COVID-19. Measured with immunoSEQ multiplex PCR; TCRdb has only the in-frame clones, and not every one. The repertoire holds around 260,000 clones, with over 70% as singletons. This clone came up once. The sequence derives from a woman aged 65 to 85 with COVID-19, enrolled during active disease. Source material: peripheral blood.

CDR3 sequence: CASSSDRGIIQPQHF. DNA of the CDR3: TGTGCCAGCAGCTCCGACAGGGGTATTATTCAGCCCCAGCATTTT. This chain links TRBV27 with TRBJ1-5; 8 nucleotides align to TRBD1. Looked up from germline, CDR1 is MNHEY and CDR2 is SMNVEV (reference sequence). The CDR3 consists of 15 residues. V was clipped by 6 bases and J by 6 bases; unmatched bases: 10.